This TCR beta chain was identified during a study of blood T cell repertoires in COVID-19. Those enrolled, adults aged roughly 18 to 90 years, came from about two dozen US areas. Using immunoSEQ multiplex PCR, the repertoire was profiled, and TCRdb retains in-frame clones only, with some absent. The data contain roughly 180,000 clones, over 75% of them singletons. The sequence was collected from a woman aged 40 to 50 with acute COVID-19. The sample consisted of PBMCs or T cells enriched from blood (not recorded which).

CDR3 nucleotide sequence: TGTGCCAGCATCCCAGGGGCTGGAAACACCATATATTTT. Its protein product is CASIPGAGNTIYF. The V and J genes are TRBV6-5 and TRBJ1-3; tentatively, D is TRBD1 (6 bases). CDR3 length equals 13 residues. Germline CDR1 and CDR2: MNHEY and SVGAGI. V lost 7 bases and J lost 2, with 9 bases in between.